The clone carrying this TCR beta chain was recorded many times. The TCRbeta library was prepared with unique molecular identifiers. MiXCR, applied by TCRdb to the PCR reads, yields one record per CDR3 protein. Altogether about 120,000 distinct CDR3 sequences are present, 10% being singletons, with the ten largest covering 8% to 9.5%. These data are taken from a study of T-cell reconstitution after alpha-beta-depleted transplantation in children. Trimming took 6 bases from V and 4 from J, leaving 13 bases between them. The germline V gene has CDR1 LNHDA and CDR2 SQIVND (reference sequence). The CDR3 consists of 14 residues.

The sample was PBMCs from the stem cell graft donor, taken from the stem cell graft. This chain links TRBV19 with TRBJ1-5; D call uncertain. The source of this sequence is a human donor who donated a stem cell graft to a child with acute lymphoblastic leukemia. The CDR3 DNA follows: TGTGCCAGTAGGTCTCCGGCCCGGAATCAGCCCCAGCATTTT. Encoded protein: CASRSPARNQPQHF.